The 23 T cell receptor beta chains below come from one sample, sequenced in a study of T cells in Graves' hyperthyroidism and ophthalmopathy. Amplification of TCR beta CDR3 regions used RNA as the template. The HTBI primer set served for first-round RT-PCR of the TCR CDR3. TCRdb re-called the multiplex PCR reads through MiXCR, storing one row per CDR3 protein. The sample has approximately 710,000 distinct CDR3 sequences; about 18% are singletons. Sample: blood. The receptors derive from a man between 45 and 60 years old with Graves' hyperthyroidism.

This clonotype was observed many times. V usage is TRBV28 and J usage is TRBJ1-5, with TRBD1 identical over 12 bases. The ends lost 5 bases at V and 0 bases at J; junction bases unmatched: 5. The germline V gene encodes CDR1 MDHEN and CDR2 SYDVKM. The length of the CDR3 is 17 residues. The chain's CDR3 is CASSPGQGAGSNQPQHF. As DNA, the CDR3 is TGTGCCAGCAGTCCGGGACAGGGGGCGGGTAGCAATCAGCCCCAGCATTTT.

This clonotype was picked up many times. V and J are TRBV24-1 and TRBJ2-3, with D tentatively TRBD1 (6 bases). The CDR3 has 15 amino acids. V was cut by 1 base and J by 6 bases, with 13 bases left in between. CDR1 KGHDR and CDR2 SFDVKD come from the germline V gene. CDR3 residues: CATSDFGRGKDTQYF. CDR3 coding DNA: TGTGCCACCAGTGATTTCGGCAGGGGAAAGGATACGCAGTATTTT.

J is TRBJ2-3 and V is TRBV6-6; TRBD2 matches at 11 bases. The CDR3 is 16 amino acids. The germline V gene encodes CDR1 MNHNY and CDR2 SVGAGI (reference sequence). The trim removed 0 bases at V and 3 bases at J, leaving 2 bases unmatched. The CDR3 protein is CASSYSIAGGTDTQYF. In DNA form, the CDR3 reads TGTGCCAGCAGTTACTCGATAGCGGGAGGGACAGATACGCAGTATTTT.

Ten or more counts support this clonotype. The V call is TRBV28, the J call TRBJ2-2; 8 bases line up with TRBD1. The CDR3 consists of 13 residues. The junction had 7 bases not matched to a gene; V was cut back by 10 bases and J by 6 bases. The germline gives CDR1 MDHEN, CDR2 SYDVKM. The CDR3 loop reads CATSDRVPGELFF. The CDR3 DNA follows: TGTGCCACCTCGGACAGGGTCCCCGGGGAGCTGTTTTTT. Based on the CDR3 plus reference TRBV28 and TRBJ2-2, the full variable domain is DVKVTQSSRYLVKRTGEKVFLECVQDMDHENMFWYRQDPGLGLRLIYFSYDVKMKEKGDIPEGYSVSREKKERFSLILESASTNQTSMYLCATSDRVPGELFFGEGSRLTVL.

The chain is built from TRBV2 and TRBJ2-3; TRBD2 is a possible D gene (6 bases). This CDR3 is 15 amino acids long. Germline V gene data show CDR1 as SNHLY and CDR2 as FYNNEI. The germline V and J ends were trimmed by 6 bases and 0 bases, with 13 bases remaining between them. CDR3 residues: CASRNGRWSTDTQYF. CDR3 sequence (DNA): TGTGCCAGCAGGAACGGGAGATGGAGCACAGATACGCAGTATTTT.

In this sample, this clonotype turned up many times. The chain recombines TRBV19 with TRBJ1-1, with D tentatively TRBD1 (6 bases). CDR1 and CDR2 from the germline V gene are LNHDA and SQIVND (reference sequence). V was cut by 4 bases and J by 7 bases, with 13 bases left in between. The CDR3 loop spans 13 amino acids. This chain's CDR3 is CASSTPQGREAFF. CDR3 DNA sequence: TGTGCCAGTAGTACGCCGCAGGGGCGTGAAGCTTTCTTT.

On this clonotype itself: The junction and the germline gene differ at one end; a read error may be behind it. This chain connects TRBV30 to TRBJ2-3; 10 bases agree with TRBD2. Germline CDR1 GTSNPN, CDR2 SVGIG (reference sequence). CDR3 length: 14 amino acids. The CDR3 DNA is TGTGCCTGGGGTGTAGCGGGAGGCGGAGATACGCAGTATTTT. Translating it yields CAWGVAGGGDTQYF.

This clonotype was seen repeatedly, ten times or more. V gene TRBV24-1 combines with J gene TRBJ1-5; a possible D gene is TRBD1 (5 bases). Germline V CDR1 and CDR2: KGHDR, SFDVKD. With 5 bases removed from V and 1 base from J, the gap between germline ends came to 11 bases. CDR3 length equals 15 residues. In DNA, the CDR3 is TGTGCCACCAGTGCGGCAGGGAAAAGCAATCAGCCCCAGCATTTT. It encodes CATSAAGKSNQPQHF.

Concerning this clonotype itself: A single base separates this from a much larger clone, so it may be a read error. CDR3 bases: TGTGCCAGCAGCTTTTATTATCCCCACGAGCACTACTTC. This codes for CASSFYYPHEHYF. V gene TRBV11-2 combines with J gene TRBJ2-7; D call uncertain. The germline CDR1 and CDR2 sequences are SGHAT and FQNNGV. The CDR3 length is 13 residues.

At least ten counts were recorded for this clonotype. This chain links TRBV28 with TRBJ1-1; 7 bases are a match to TRBD1. V lost 6 bases to trimming and J lost 1 base; unmatched junction nucleotides: 20. In germline, CDR1 is MDHEN, CDR2 SYDVKM. This CDR3 has 19 amino acids. This CDR3 reads CASSPSTGRRSSSNTEAFF. The DNA for the CDR3 is TGTGCCAGCAGCCCCTCGACAGGGAGAAGGTCTTCATCGAACACTGAAGCTTTCTTT.

In this sample, this clonotype turned up many times. The chain uses TRBV5-1 and TRBJ2-7; D perhaps matches TRBD2 (5 bases). CDR1 and CDR2 (germline): SGHRS, YFSETQ. V shed 7 bases and J shed 2 bases, with 13 bases lying between them. The CDR3 is made up of 13 amino acids. The CDR3 bases are TGCGCCAGCGCTCCCGGGATTACCTACGAGCAGTACTTC. This codes for CASAPGITYEQYF.

In DNA, the CDR3 is TGTGCCAGCAGCCCTCCGACTAGCGGGAGAGGCAATGAGCAGTTCTTC. Translating gives CASSPPTSGRGNEQFF. The J gene is TRBJ2-1, the V gene TRBV7-9; TRBD2 aligns across 12 bases. Looked up from germline, CDR1 is SEHNR and CDR2 is FQNEAQ (reference sequence). The CDR3 extends over 16 amino acids. V lost 5 bases, J lost 6 bases, and 8 bases stayed unmatched. Supplemented by reference TRBV7-9 and TRBJ2-1, the full variable domain reads DTGVSQNPRHKITKRGQNVTFRCDPISEHNRLYWYRQTLGQGPEFLTYFQNEAQLEKSRLLSDRFSAERPKGSFSTLEIQRTEQGDSAMYLCASSPPTSGRGNEQFFGPGTRLTVL.

The chain employs TRBV3-1 and TRBJ1-5, with D tentatively TRBD1 (5 bases). Germline V gene lookup returns CDR1 LGHDT and CDR2 YNNKEL (reference sequence). Trimming removed 4 bases from V and 7 bases from J, with 14 bases in between. This CDR3 is built from 14 residues. The CDR3 region has the DNA TGTGCCAGCAGCCCGAAAGGGGTCGGGCAGCCCCAGCATTTT. This codes for CASSPKGVGQPQHF.

In this sample, this clonotype turned up many times. This chain links TRBV12-3 or TRBV12-4 with TRBJ2-2; D unclear. The CDR3 runs 15 residues. Trimming took 5 bases from V and 2 from J, leaving 12 bases between them. The CDR3, as DNA: TGTGCCAGCAGTGCTATAACAGTCAACACCGGGGAGCTGTTTTTT. It yields the protein CASSAITVNTGELFF.

Details on this clonotype: It may be a read error: a sequence one base away is much more abundant. The chain couples TRBV9 to TRBJ2-2, with D perhaps matching TRBD1 or TRBD2 (6 bases each). The CDR3 spans 15 residues. CDR1 is SGDLS and CDR2 is YYNGEE in the germline V gene. CDR3 DNA sequence: TGTGCCAGCAGCGCGACAGGCTGGACCACCGGGGGGCTGTTTTTT. This gives the protein CASSATGWTTGGLFF.

Ten or more counts support this clonotype. The rearrangement uses TRBV7-2 and TRBJ1-1; D gene ambiguous. Looked up from germline, CDR1 is SGHTA and CDR2 is FQGNSA. The V end was cut by 4 bases, the J end by 8 bases, with 8 bases between. This CDR3 has 11 residues. This chain's CDR3 is CASSSPREAFF. In DNA form, the CDR3 reads TGTGCCAGCAGCTCCCCCAGAGAAGCTTTCTTT.

The chain has TRBV7-2 and TRBJ1-2; tentative D call: TRBD1 (6 bases). The CDR3 runs 16 residues. Germline CDR1 and CDR2: SGHTA and FQGNSA. V lost 4 bases and J 1 base, leaving 16 bases between the germline ends. The CDR3 loop reads CASSSVRQVLNYGYTF. The CDR3 DNA is TGTGCCAGCAGCTCCGTCCGACAGGTTCTTAACTATGGCTACACCTTC.

This clonotype was detected only a few times. Sequence at one end of the junction differs from germline and may be a read error. This chain links TRBV29-1 with TRBJ2-5; TRBD2 might be the D (5 bases). Germline V lookup: CDR1 SQVTM, CDR2 ANQGSEA. CDR3 size: 13 residues. The CDR3 DNA reads as TGCAGCGTTGAAGATGACGGTAGGGAGACCCTGTACTTC. It codes for CSVEDDGRETLYF.

This clonotype was detected only a few times. The V call is TRBV5-6, the J call TRBJ2-5; 9 nucleotides align to TRBD2. Germline V CDR1 and CDR2: SGHDT, YYEEEE. V trimming: 2 bases; J trimming: 5 bases; junction bases outside the gene matches: 7. This CDR3 region has 15 residues. CDR3 in DNA: TGTGCCAGCAGCTTTTGGAACAGCGGGGGGGAGACCCAGTACTTC. It is translated as CASSFWNSGGETQYF.

This clonotype was observed many times. The V call is TRBV12-3 or TRBV12-4, the J call TRBJ1-1; a weak D match, TRBD1 (5 bases). V lost 3 bases and J 3 bases, leaving 14 bases between the germline ends. The CDR3 runs 15 residues. Here the CDR3 DNA reads TGTGCCAGCAGTTTCGGGGACGAGGGGTACACTGAAGCTTTCTTT. It encodes CASSFGDEGYTEAFF.

The sample holds many counts of this clonotype. CDR3 in DNA: TGCGCCAGCAGTGATAGGGCGGGAGGCCCCTACAATGAGCAGTTCTTC. Its translation: CASSDRAGGPYNEQFF. The genes are TRBV10-1 and TRBJ2-1; 8 positions match TRBD2. Germline-derived CDR1 and CDR2 are WNHNN and SYGVQD (reference sequence). The trim removed 3 bases at V and 2 bases at J, leaving 6 bases unmatched. The CDR3 sequence is 16 residues long.

The chain recombines TRBV4-3 with TRBJ2-7; no definite D call. The V end lost 0 bases, the J end lost 0 bases, and 9 bases lay between the germline ends. This CDR3 comprises 15 residues. The germline V gene has CDR1 LGHNA and CDR2 YSLEER. CDR3 residues: CASSQEARSSYEQYF. The CDR3 DNA follows: TGCGCCAGCAGCCAAGAGGCGAGGAGCTCCTACGAGCAGTACTTC.

Ten or more counts support this clonotype. This chain connects TRBV29-1 to TRBJ2-3; 8 positions agree with TRBD2. V lost 7 bases to trimming and J lost 3 bases; unmatched junction nucleotides: 15. Germline CDR1 SQVTM, CDR2 ANQGSEA. This CDR3 has 16 amino acids. In DNA, the CDR3 is TGCAGCGCCGCGAGTATAGCGGGGACGCGGACAGATACGCAGTATTTT. This gives the protein CSAASIAGTRTDTQYF.